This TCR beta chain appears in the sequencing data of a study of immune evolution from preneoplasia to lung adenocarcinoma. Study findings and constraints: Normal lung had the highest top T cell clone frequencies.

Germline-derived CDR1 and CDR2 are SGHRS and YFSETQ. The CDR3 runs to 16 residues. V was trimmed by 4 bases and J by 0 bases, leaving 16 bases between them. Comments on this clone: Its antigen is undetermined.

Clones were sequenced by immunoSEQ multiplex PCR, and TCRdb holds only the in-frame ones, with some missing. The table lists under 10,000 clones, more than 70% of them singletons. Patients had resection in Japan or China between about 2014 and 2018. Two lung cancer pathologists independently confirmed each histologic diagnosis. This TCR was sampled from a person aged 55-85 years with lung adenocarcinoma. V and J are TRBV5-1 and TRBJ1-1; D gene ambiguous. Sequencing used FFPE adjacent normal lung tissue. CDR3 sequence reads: CASSRPDPRMNTEAFF. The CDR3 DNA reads TGCGCCAGCAGCCGGCCGGACCCCCGTATGAACACTGAAGCTTTCTTT. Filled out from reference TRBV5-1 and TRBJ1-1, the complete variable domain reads KAGVTQTPRYLIKTRGQQVTLSCSPISGHRSVSWYQQTPGQGLQFLFEYFSETQRNKGNFPGRFSGRQFSNSRSEMNVSTLELGDSALYLCASSRPDPRMNTEAFFGQGTRLTVV.